These 6 T cell receptor beta chains share one sample of origin, sequenced in a study of beta chain features in type 1 diabetes listed by TCRdb under 2018. The library was prepared using the immunoSEQ multiplex PCR assay. The High Capacity cDNA Reverse Transcription Kit was used to reverse transcribe all of the isolated RNA, meaning that expressed TCRB transcripts were what got sequenced. This is the immuneACCESS table as TCRdb keeps it, with only in-frame sequences that have V and J called. A part of the clones is gone; compared with another copy, unresolved V genes explain less than half, and the rest is unexplained. The sample includes approximately 470,000 clones, with over 25% observed a single time. Of the sample, 0.05% to 0.065% is held by the ten largest clones. Sequenced sample: naive CD4+ T cells from blood. Read against the paper, the sample's cell subset or site label means: true naive CD4+ T cells. The receptors were sampled from a man between 18 and 35 years old in good health.

There are a few counts of this clone. Relative to the germline gene, one junction end is altered; a read error may explain this. V is TRBV10-3 and J is TRBJ2-5, with D unresolved. From germline, CDR1 is ENHRY and CDR2 SYGVKD. The CDR3 length is 13 residues. CDR3 protein: CASSYSLWETQYF. The CDR3 nucleotides are TGTGCCAGCAGTTACTCCCTTTGGGAGACCCAGTACTTC.

This clone was recorded a few times. The CDR3 spells CAWSGESRQPQHF. The CDR3 coding sequence is TGTGCCTGGAGTGGTGAGTCCCGTCAGCCCCAGCATTTT. This chain connects TRBV30 to TRBJ1-5, with D unresolved. The germline CDR1 and CDR2 sequences are GTSNPN and SVGIG (reference sequence). V was trimmed by 1 base and J by 6 bases, leaving 10 bases between them. This CDR3 is built from 13 residues.

The sample holds a few counts of this clone. The chain uses TRBV9 and TRBJ2-5; weak D call: TRBD2 (5 bases). V was pared by 0 bases and J by 5 bases, with 14 bases between. The CDR3 contains 15 residues. Per the germline V gene, CDR1 is SGDLS and CDR2 is YYNGEE. Here the CDR3 DNA reads TGTGCCAGCAGCGTAGCTTCGTCCCCGGGGGAGACCCAGTACTTC. This codes for CASSVASSPGETQYF.

V usage is TRBV9 and J usage is TRBJ2-1, with D possibly being TRBD2 (6 bases). Germline V gene sequence: CDR1 SGDLS, CDR2 YYNGEE. The CDR3 has 15 residues. The germline V and J ends were trimmed by 2 bases and 4 bases, with 13 bases remaining between them. CDR3 nucleotides: TGTGCCAGCAGCGTTGGGACTCCGAGGTACAATGAGCAGTTCTTC. Its protein product is CASSVGTPRYNEQFF.

Only a few counts were recorded for this clone. This chain connects TRBV2 to TRBJ2-3; D not resolved. Germline CDR1 reads SNHLY; CDR2 reads FYNNEI. V was clipped by 6 bases and J by 6 bases, with 13 bases between them. The CDR3 extends over 13 amino acids. The CDR3 DNA follows: TGTGCCAGCAGCACAACACTGGGGGATACGCAGTATTTT. Encoded protein: CASSTTLGDTQYF.

The chain recombines TRBV29-1 with TRBJ2-3, with D perhaps matching TRBD1 (5 bases). Trimming removed 1 base at V and 2 bases at J, with 7 bases between. This CDR3 region has 13 residues. Per the germline V gene, CDR1 is SQVTM and CDR2 is ANQGSEA. The CDR3 coding sequence is TGCAGCGTTGAAGTCAGGGACACAGATACGCAGTATTTT. Translation: CSVEVRDTDTQYF.